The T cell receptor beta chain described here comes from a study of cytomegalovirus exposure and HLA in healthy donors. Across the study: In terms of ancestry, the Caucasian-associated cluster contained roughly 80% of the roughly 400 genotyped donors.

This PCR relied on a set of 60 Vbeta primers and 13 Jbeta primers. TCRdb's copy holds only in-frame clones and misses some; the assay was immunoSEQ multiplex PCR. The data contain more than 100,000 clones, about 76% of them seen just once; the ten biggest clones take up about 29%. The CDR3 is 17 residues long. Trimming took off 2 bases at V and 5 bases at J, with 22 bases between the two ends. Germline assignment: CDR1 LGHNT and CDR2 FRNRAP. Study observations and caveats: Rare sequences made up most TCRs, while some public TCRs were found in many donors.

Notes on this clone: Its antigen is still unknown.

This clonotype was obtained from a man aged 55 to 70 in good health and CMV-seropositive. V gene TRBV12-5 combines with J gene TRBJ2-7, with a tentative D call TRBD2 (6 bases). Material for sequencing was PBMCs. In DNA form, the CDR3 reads TGTGCTAGTGGTTTGTTCTTCCCCGGGGGTCGCGCCCACGAGCAGTACTTC. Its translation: CASGLFFPGGRAHEQYF.